One sample yielded the 18 T cell receptor beta chains listed below, sequenced in a study of T cell responses to AZD1222 COVID-19 vaccine. The assay was immunoSEQ multiplex PCR, and TCRdb's table has in-frame clones only and misses some. The data hold about 56,000 clones, with more than 75% observed a single time. Sequenced here: peripheral blood, sampled 28 days after the second AZD1222 dose. The receptors were sampled from an adult who received the AZD1222 COVID-19 vaccine.

The rearrangement joins TRBV2 to TRBJ2-5, with TRBD1 matching 8 bases. The CDR3 contains 13 residues. Trimming removed 7 bases from V and 5 bases from J; junction bases left unmatched: 6. Germline CDR1 is SNHLY and CDR2 is FYNNEI. Here the CDR3 reads CASTPDRVETQYF. CDR3 sequence (DNA): TGTGCCAGCACCCCGGACAGGGTCGAGACCCAGTACTTC.

The V and J genes are TRBV24-1 and TRBJ1-1, with D possibly being TRBD1 (5 bases). V lost 12 bases, J lost 3 bases, and 13 bases lay in between. The CDR3 sequence is 12 residues long. In germline, CDR1 is KGHDR, CDR2 SFDVKD. CDR3 in DNA: TGTGCCTCCCGGGACGGAGACACTGAAGCTTTCTTT. Residues: CASRDGDTEAFF.

This rearrangement joins TRBV9 to TRBJ2-2, with D perhaps TRBD1 or TRBD2 (6 bases each). The V end was cut by 0 bases, the J end by 5 bases, with 8 bases between. CDR3 length equals 14 residues. The germline V gene has CDR1 SGDLS and CDR2 YYNGEE. The DNA of the CDR3 is TGTGCCAGCAGCGTAGAGGGGGGAACCGGGGAGCTGTTTTTT. Amino acid sequence: CASSVEGGTGELFF.

The gene calls are TRBV5-1 and TRBJ1-2; D is unresolved. The ends were cut back, 10 bases at V and 4 bases at J, with 23 bases in the middle. The germline V gene has CDR1 SGHRS and CDR2 YFSETQ. This CDR3 is 15 amino acids long. The CDR3: CASRLADIEIYGYTF. As DNA, the CDR3 is TGCGCCTCCCGCCTCGCTGATATTGAAATCTATGGCTACACCTTC.

This chain connects TRBV11-2 to TRBJ1-1, with TRBD1 matching 8 bases. The CDR3 covers 18 residues. Germline V gene lookup returns CDR1 SGHAT and CDR2 FQNNGV. Unmatched junction bases numbered 18, after V lost 7 bases and J lost 2 bases. For the CDR3, the DNA is TGTGCCAGCACCAAGGGCAGGGGGCTTTATGTGGGCAACACTGAAGCTTTCTTT. Amino acids: CASTKGRGLYVGNTEAFF.

The chain uses TRBV9 and TRBJ1-1, with TRBD1 matching 9 bases. Unmatched junction bases numbered 2, after V lost 3 bases and J lost 5 bases. The CDR3 runs to 13 residues. The germline CDR1 and CDR2 sequences are SGDLS and YYNGEE. DNA for the CDR3: TGTGCCAGCAGCGCACAGGGGGCTACTGAAGCTTTCTTT. Encoded protein: CASSAQGATEAFF. The variable domain in full, completed from reference TRBV9 and TRBJ1-1, reads DSGVTQTPKHLITATGQRVTLRCSPRSGDLSVYWYQQSLDQGLQFLIQYYNGEERAKGNILERFSAQQFPDLHSELNLSSLELGDSALYFCASSAQGATEAFFGQGTRLTVV.

The chain has TRBV5-5 and TRBJ1-1, with D unclear. The CDR3 loop spans 14 amino acids. Germline CDR1 is SGHKS and CDR2 is YYEKEE (reference sequence). Trimming took off 1 base at V and 0 bases at J, with 7 bases between the two ends. The CDR3 coding sequence is TGTGCCAGCAGCTTGAACACCATGAACACTGAAGCTTTCTTT. Translating gives CASSLNTMNTEAFF.

The genes are TRBV7-6 and TRBJ1-1; D is undetermined. This CDR3 spans 13 amino acids. Germline CDR1 is SGHVS and CDR2 is FNYEAQ. Trimming removed 2 bases at V and 8 bases at J, with 12 bases between. CDR3 loop: CASSLRVEAEAFF. The DNA of the CDR3 is TGTGCCAGCAGCTTACGCGTTGAGGCGGAAGCTTTCTTT.

V and J are TRBV25-1 and TRBJ1-1; perhaps TRBD1 as D (6 bases). Trimming removed 6 bases from V and 3 bases from J, with 14 bases in between. CDR1 is MGHDK, CDR2 SYGVNS, per germline. This CDR3 contains 14 residues. The CDR3 nucleotides read TGTGCCAGCAGGGTCGGGGGCAAAGACACTGAAGCTTTCTTT. This codes for CASRVGGKDTEAFF.

V usage is TRBV5-1 and J usage is TRBJ2-2; TRBD1 might be the D (6 bases). The V gene lost 4 bases and the J gene lost 0 bases, with 10 bases spanning the gap. Germline-derived CDR1 and CDR2 are SGHRS and YFSETQ. This CDR3 contains 15 residues. This CDR3 is CASSLTGPNTGELFF. The CDR3 DNA is TGCGCCAGCAGCCTCACAGGGCCGAACACCGGGGAGCTGTTTTTT.

This clone is deemed medium-sized (0.01 to 0.1%). This chain links TRBV5-1 with TRBJ1-1; no clear D. Germline V gives CDR1 SGHRS, CDR2 YFSETQ. V was shortened by 2 bases and J by 4 bases, with 12 bases between the two germline ends. This CDR3 has 14 residues. In DNA form, the CDR3 reads TGCGCCAGCAGCTTCGGAGCCAAGGGCACTGAAGCTTTCTTT. It is translated as CASSFGAKGTEAFF.

The chain has TRBV20-1 and TRBJ2-6, with a weak D call TRBD2 (5 bases). Germline loops: CDR1 DFQATT, CDR2 SNEGSKA (reference sequence). The length of the CDR3 is 14 residues. Trimming stripped 3 bases from V and 4 bases from J, with 10 bases between. The chain's CDR3 is CSASGGSGANVLTF. The CDR3 DNA reads TGCAGTGCTAGTGGAGGATCCGGGGCCAACGTCCTGACTTTC.

This chain connects TRBV28 to TRBJ1-5, with unresolved D. Germline V gives CDR1 MDHEN, CDR2 SYDVKM. CDR3 length equals 12 residues. Between the trimmed V and J ends, which lost 6 bases and 4 bases, there was a span of 7 bases. The CDR3 loop is CASSSGNQPQHF. The CDR3, as DNA: TGTGCCAGCAGCTCGGGGAATCAGCCCCAGCATTTT.

This sequence joins TRBV10-3 and TRBJ1-5, with a weak D call TRBD1 (5 bases). The CDR3 is made up of 13 amino acids. The germline V and J ends were trimmed by 6 bases and 0 bases, with 6 bases remaining between them. Germline V CDR1 and CDR2: ENHRY, SYGVKD. CDR3 DNA sequence: TGTGCCATCAGGGGGGATAGCAATCAGCCCCAGCATTTT. This translates into CAIRGDSNQPQHF.

The chain links TRBV28 to TRBJ1-6, with D tentatively TRBD1 (5 bases). This CDR3 is built from 12 residues. V was trimmed by 3 bases and J by 11 bases, leaving 8 bases between them. Per the germline V gene, CDR1 is MDHEN and CDR2 is SYDVKM. The CDR3 DNA reads as TGTGCCAGCAGTTTCCAGGGAACACCCCTCCACTTT. Protein product: CASSFQGTPLHF.

The rearrangement uses TRBV5-1 and TRBJ1-1; TRBD1 might be the D (5 bases). The V and J ends lost 0 bases and 4 bases respectively, with 13 bases between them. Germline V lookup: CDR1 SGHRS, CDR2 YFSETQ. CDR3 length: 15 amino acids. The DNA of the CDR3 is TGCGCCAGCAGCTTGGATGGTCCTGGGACCACTGAAGCTTTCTTT. Translated, it gives CASSLDGPGTTEAFF.

The chain is built from TRBV5-1 and TRBJ1-3, with no clear D. With 3 bases removed from V and 0 bases from J, the gap between germline ends came to 7 bases. Per the germline V gene, CDR1 is SGHRS and CDR2 is YFSETQ. The CDR3 sequence is 14 residues long. The CDR3 region is CASSSRPSGNTIYF. CDR3 bases: TGCGCCAGCAGCTCCCGACCCTCTGGAAACACCATATATTTT.

The chain combines TRBV5-6 with TRBJ2-7; 13 nucleotides agree with TRBD2. V dropped 6 bases and J dropped 3; count of bases not matched to a gene: 9. Germline V gives CDR1 SGHDT, CDR2 YYEEEE. The CDR3 is 16 residues long. CDR3 region: CASTRRGTSGNYEQYF. CDR3 nucleotides: TGTGCCAGCACCCGGCGAGGGACTAGCGGGAACTACGAGCAGTACTTC.